This entry is about one TCR beta chain. This entry belongs to a study of blood T cell repertoires in COVID-19. Across the study: COVID-19 samples collected from the United States, Italy and Spain covered acute and convalescent phases. Nucleic acid was either cDNA or gDNA, and it came from T cells, B-cell-depleted T cells, or PBMCs.

V gave up 8 bases and J gave up 1 base; unmatched junction bases: 10. Germline CDR1 reads SNHLY; CDR2 reads FYNNEI. CDR3 length: 15 residues. TCRdb's table, derived via immunoSEQ multiplex PCR, lists solely in-frame clones and lacks some. The sample has roughly 67,000 clones; roughly 90% are singletons. The chain is built from TRBV2 and TRBJ1-1; 7 bases fit TRBD1. Material for sequencing was peripheral blood. The TCR was taken from a woman in her fifties or sixties with acute or convalescent COVID-19. Here the CDR3 DNA reads TGTGCCAGCCGCCCTCACCGGACAGGGAACACTGAAGCTTTCTTT. As protein: CASRPHRTGNTEAFF.